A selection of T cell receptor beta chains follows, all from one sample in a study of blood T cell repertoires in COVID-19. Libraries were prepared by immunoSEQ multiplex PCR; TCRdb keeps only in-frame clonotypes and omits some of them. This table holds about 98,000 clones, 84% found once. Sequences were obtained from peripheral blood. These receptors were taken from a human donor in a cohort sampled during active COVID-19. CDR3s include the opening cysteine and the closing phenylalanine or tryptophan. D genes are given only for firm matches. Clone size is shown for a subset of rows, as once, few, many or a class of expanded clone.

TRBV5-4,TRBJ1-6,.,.,CASSPGGSYNSPLHF,TGTGCCAGCAGCCCCGGAGGCTCCTATAATTCACCCCTCCACTTT
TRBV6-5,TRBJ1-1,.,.,CASRRTATANTEAFF,TGTGCCAGCAGAAGGACCGCGACAGCGAACACTGAAGCTTTCTTT
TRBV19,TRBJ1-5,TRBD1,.,CASSIHGDRGNQPQHF,TGTGCCAGTAGTATTCACGGGGACAGGGGTAATCAGCCCCAGCATTTT
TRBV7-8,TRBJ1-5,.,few,CASSHVQGRGSNQPQHF,TGTGCCAGCAGCCACGTACAGGGTCGGGGTAGCAATCAGCCCCAGCATTTT
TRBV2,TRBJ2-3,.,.,CASTQLSVGTDTQYF,TGTGCCAGCACCCAACTAAGCGTTGGCACAGATACGCAGTATTTT
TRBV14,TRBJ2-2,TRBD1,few,CASSSSGLRGPSTGELFF,TGTGCCAGCAGCTCATCGGGGCTCAGGGGGCCTAGCACCGGGGAGCTGTTTTTT
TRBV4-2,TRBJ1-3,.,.,CASSQRGGSSSGNTIYF,TGTGCCAGCAGCCAAAGGGGGGGGTCTAGCTCTGGAAACACCATATATTTT
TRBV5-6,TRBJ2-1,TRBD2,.,CASSSLGVAGGPRGEQFF,TGTGCCAGCAGCTCCCTGGGAGTAGCGGGGGGGCCTAGAGGTGAGCAGTTCTTC
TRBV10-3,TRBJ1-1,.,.,CAIKGLLGANTEAFF,TGTGCCATCAAGGGTTTACTGGGAGCGAACACTGAAGCTTTCTTT
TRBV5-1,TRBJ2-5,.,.,CASSLGLRGPGETQYF,TGCGCCAGCAGCTTGGGATTGCGGGGGCCGGGAGAGACCCAGTACTTC
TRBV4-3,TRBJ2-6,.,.,CASSQVFGAGLRTSGANVLTF,TGCGCCAGCAGCCAAGTTTTTGGGGCAGGGTTGAGAACTTCTGGGGCCAACGTCCTGACTTTC
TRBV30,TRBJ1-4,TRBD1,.,CAWSLGGSTNEKLFF,TGTGCCTGGAGTTTAGGGGGCTCCACTAATGAAAAACTGTTTTTT
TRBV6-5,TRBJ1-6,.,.,CASSYSYRYSNSPLHF,TGTGCCAGCAGTTACAGTTACCGGTATTCTAATTCACCCCTCCACTTT
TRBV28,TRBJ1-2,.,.,CASSLAGSFYGYTF,TGTGCCAGCAGTTTAGCCGGGAGCTTCTATGGCTACACCTTC
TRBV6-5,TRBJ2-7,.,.,CASSDSWTARREQYF,TGTGCCAGCAGTGACTCATGGACAGCCCGCAGGGAGCAGTACTTC
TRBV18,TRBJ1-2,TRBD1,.,CASAWTGTDGYTF,TGTGCCAGCGCATGGACAGGGACTGATGGCTACACCTTC
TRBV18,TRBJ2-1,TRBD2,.,CASGRTSGEQFF,TGTGCCAGCGGCCGGACTAGCGGGGAGCAGTTCTTC
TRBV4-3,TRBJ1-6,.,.,CASSQDRGSPLHF,TGCGCCAGCAGCCAAGACAGAGGGTCACCCCTCCACTTT
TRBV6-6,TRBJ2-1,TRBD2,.,CASSGGGGRYYNEQFF,TGTGCCAGCAGTGGCGGGGGGGGCCGCTACTACAATGAGCAGTTCTTC
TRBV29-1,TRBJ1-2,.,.,CSSGAGNYGYTF,TGCAGCTCGGGGGCGGGAAACTATGGCTACACCTTC
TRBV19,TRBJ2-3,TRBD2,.,CASSNRGADTQYF,TGTGCCAGTAGTAATCGGGGGGCAGATACGCAGTATTTT
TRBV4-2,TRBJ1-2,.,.,CASSQETQITGGYTF,TGTGCCAGCAGCCAAGAGACACAGATAACGGGGGGCTACACCTTC
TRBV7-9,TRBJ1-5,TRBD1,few,CASSLARTGGNQPQHF,TGTGCCAGCAGCTTAGCGCGGACAGGCGGCAATCAGCCCCAGCATTTT
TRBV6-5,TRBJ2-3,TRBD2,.,CASSSRVGGGTDTQYF,TGTGCCAGCAGTTCGAGGGTTGGCGGGGGTACAGATACGCAGTATTTT
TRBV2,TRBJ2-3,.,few,CASSAAGATDTQYF,TGTGCCAGCAGTGCTGCGGGGGCCACAGATACGCAGTATTTT
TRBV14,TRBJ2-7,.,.,CASSRQAYSYEQYF,TGTGCCAGCAGCCGACAGGCCTACTCCTACGAGCAGTACTTC
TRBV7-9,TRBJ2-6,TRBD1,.,CASSLGTGAGANVLTF,TGTGCCAGCAGCTTGGGGACAGGGGCTGGGGCCAACGTCCTGACTTTC
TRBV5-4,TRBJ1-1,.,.,CASSQTANTEAFF,TGTGCCAGCAGTCAGACAGCTAACACTGAAGCTTTCTTT
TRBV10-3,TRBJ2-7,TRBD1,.,CAISIGTGYSYEQYF,TGTGCCATCAGTATCGGGACAGGGTACTCCTACGAGCAGTACTTC